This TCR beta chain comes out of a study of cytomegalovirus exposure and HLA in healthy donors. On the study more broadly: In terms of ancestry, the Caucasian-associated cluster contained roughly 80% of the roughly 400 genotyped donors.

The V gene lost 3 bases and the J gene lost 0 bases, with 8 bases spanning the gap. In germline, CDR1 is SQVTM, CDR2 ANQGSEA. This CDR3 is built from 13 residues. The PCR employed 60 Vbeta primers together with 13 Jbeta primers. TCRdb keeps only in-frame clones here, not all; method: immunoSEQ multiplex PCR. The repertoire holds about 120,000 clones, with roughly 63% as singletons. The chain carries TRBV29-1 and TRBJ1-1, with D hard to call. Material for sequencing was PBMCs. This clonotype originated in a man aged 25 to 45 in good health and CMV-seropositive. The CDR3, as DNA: TGCAGCGTTGAGAGAGGGATGAACACTGAAGCTTTCTTT. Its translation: CSVERGMNTEAFF. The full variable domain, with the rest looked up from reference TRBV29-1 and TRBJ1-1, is SAVISQKPSRDICQRGTSLTIQCQVDSQVTMMFWYRQQPGQSLTLIATANQGSEATYESGFVIDKFPISRPNLTFSTLTVSNMSPEDSSIYLCSVERGMNTEAFFGQGTRLTVV.